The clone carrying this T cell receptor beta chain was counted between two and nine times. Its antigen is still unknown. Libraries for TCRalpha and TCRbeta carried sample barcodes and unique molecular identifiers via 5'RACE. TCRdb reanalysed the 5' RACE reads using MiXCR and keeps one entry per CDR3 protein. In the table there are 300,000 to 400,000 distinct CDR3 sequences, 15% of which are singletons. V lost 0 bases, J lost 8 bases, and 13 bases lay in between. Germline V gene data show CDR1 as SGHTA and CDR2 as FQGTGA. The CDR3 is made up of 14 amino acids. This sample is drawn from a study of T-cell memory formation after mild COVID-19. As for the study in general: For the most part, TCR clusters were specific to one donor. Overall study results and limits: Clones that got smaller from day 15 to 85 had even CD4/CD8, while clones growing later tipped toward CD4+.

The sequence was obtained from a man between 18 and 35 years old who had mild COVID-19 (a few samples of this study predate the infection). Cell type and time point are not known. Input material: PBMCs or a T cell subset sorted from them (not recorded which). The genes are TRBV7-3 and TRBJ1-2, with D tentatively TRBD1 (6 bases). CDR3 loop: CASSLTGPGEGYTF. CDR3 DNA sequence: TGTGCCAGCAGCTTAACGGGGCCAGGGGAAGGCTACACCTTC. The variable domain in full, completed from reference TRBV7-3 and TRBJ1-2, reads GAGVSQTPSNKVTEKGKYVELRCDPISGHTALYWYRQSLGQGPEFLIYFQGTGAADDSGLPNDRFFAVRPEGSVSTLKIQRTERGDSAVYLCASSLTGPGEGYTFGSGTRLTVV.